This T cell receptor (beta chain) came from a study of identical twins. This clonotype appeared many times. A universal primer site was incorporated via template switching, and the cDNA contained unique molecular identifiers. One entry per CDR3 protein results from TCRdb running MiXCR on the 5' RACE reads. The sample records 550,000 to 700,000 distinct CDR3 sequences, 9% to 10% being singletons. The CDR3 runs 14 residues. The V end lost 3 bases, the J end lost 2 bases, and 11 bases lay between the germline ends. These records were also assigned to another study, of yellow fever vaccine responses in identical twins.

This chain connects TRBV12-3 or TRBV12-4 to TRBJ2-7; D uncertain. The material sequenced was PBMCs. This TCR was sampled from a woman younger than 30 in good health. The CDR3, as DNA: TGTGCCAGCAGTTTGTCGGTCTCCCCCTACGAGCAGTACTTC. Translated, it gives CASSLSVSPYEQYF.